These T cell receptor beta chains were read from a single sample in a study of OX40 agonist ivuxolimab in advanced cancers. Generated by immunoSEQ multiplex PCR, the TCRdb table keeps only in-frame clones and is missing some. The table records 58,000 or so clones, 85% to 90% of them present only once. The starting material was CD4+ or CD8+ T cells sorted from blood, obtained in a trial of the OX40 agonist ivuxolimab. The receptors shown here come from an adult with an advanced solid tumor such as melanoma, head and neck, liver or kidney cancer. Each CDR3 is given without its conserved first and last residue. The order of the fields is V gene, J gene, CDR3 protein.

v_gene: TRBV29-1
j_gene: TRBJ2-3
CDR3aa: SVRPGSEADTQY

v_gene: TRBV11-2
j_gene: TRBJ2-7
CDR3aa: ASSLPRLAGGYEQY

v_gene: TRBV11-2
j_gene: TRBJ2-1
CDR3aa: ASGTWEGEF

v_gene: TRBV7-6
j_gene: TRBJ2-7
CDR3aa: ASSVRQGDYEQY

v_gene: TRBV4-1
j_gene: TRBJ2-5
CDR3aa: ASSQGGIETQY

v_gene: TRBV4-1
j_gene: TRBJ2-2
CDR3aa: ASSQVDGAGELF

v_gene: TRBV7-9
j_gene: TRBJ1-1
CDR3aa: ASSPGQGSWTEAF

v_gene: TRBV15
j_gene: TRBJ1-1
CDR3aa: ATSTDGSAF

v_gene: TRBV30
j_gene: TRBJ2-7
CDR3aa: AWSVLRGLEQY

v_gene: TRBV9
j_gene: TRBJ1-3
CDR3aa: ASSGNTIY

v_gene: TRBV6-1
j_gene: TRBJ1-1
CDR3aa: ASRLKRGMNTEAF

v_gene: TRBV19
j_gene: TRBJ1-5
CDR3aa: ASNVGDSNQPQH

v_gene: TRBV19
j_gene: TRBJ1-1
CDR3aa: ASSIGNTEAF

v_gene: TRBV4-2
j_gene: TRBJ2-1
CDR3aa: ASSQEAGGFYNEQF

v_gene: TRBV6-5
j_gene: TRBJ2-7
CDR3aa: ASSGLADGYEQY